A single sample is the source of the 5 T cell receptor beta chains below, sequenced in a study of blood T cells in healthy people across ages. Using a J-beta primer mix together with a sample-barcoded 5' primer, a second PCR was run for roughly 6 to 12 cycles. Via MiXCR, TCRdb re-called the 5' RACE reads, giving one row per CDR3 protein. The top ten hold roughly 3.9% of the sample, which has hundreds of thousands of distinct CDR3 sequences, 21% seen once. Sequencing was carried out using blood. Receptors originate from a man between 65 and 85 years old in good health.

The J gene is TRBJ2-7, the V gene TRBV10-3; a weak D match, TRBD2 (6 bases). This CDR3 is 13 amino acids long. Looked up from germline, CDR1 is ENHRY and CDR2 is SYGVKD. Trimming shortened V by 11 bases and J by 0 bases, and 14 bases separated the two germline ends. This CDR3 reads CAVAGRHSYEQYF. Here the CDR3 DNA reads TGTGCCGTGGCGGGACGGCACTCCTACGAGCAGTACTTC.

This chain joins TRBV7-3 and TRBJ2-1; D uncertain. Per germline, CDR1 SGHTA and CDR2 FQGTGA. Trimming shortened V by 2 bases and J by 2 bases, and 10 bases separated the two germline ends. This CDR3 spans 15 amino acids. CDR3 residues: CASSLSPSPYNEQFF. CDR3 DNA: TGTGCCAGCAGCTTATCCCCGAGCCCCTACAATGAGCAGTTCTTC.

The V call is TRBV6-2 or TRBV6-3, the J call TRBJ2-5, with 8 bases aligning to TRBD1. CDR3 length: 13 amino acids. The trim removed 7 bases at V and 5 bases at J, leaving 6 bases unmatched. The germline gives CDR1 MNHEY, CDR2 SVGEGT. Written as DNA, the CDR3 is TGTGCCAGCACCCGACAGGGGCGGGAGACCCAGTACTTC. It encodes CASTRQGRETQYF.

The rearrangement uses TRBV9 and TRBJ2-1, with 8 bases that match TRBD2. The J call is in doubt because the DNA end fits TRBJ2-7 better. CDR1 is SGDLS, CDR2 YYNGEE, per germline. This CDR3 region has 15 residues. Written as DNA, the CDR3 is TGTGCCAGCAGCGTAAACCCTAGCGGGTTCTACGAGCAGTACTTC. It encodes CASSVNPSGFYEQYF.

The chain uses TRBV7-2 and TRBJ2-7; a weak D match, TRBD1 (5 bases). Per germline, CDR1 SGHTA and CDR2 FQGNSA. The CDR3 spans 15 residues. The V and J ends lost 1 base and 1 base respectively, with 11 bases between them. The CDR3 sequence is CASSLVQGASYEQYF. DNA of the CDR3: TGTGCCAGCAGCTTAGTTCAGGGCGCATCCTACGAGCAGTACTTC.